This T cell receptor (beta chain) was found in a study of blood T cell repertoires in COVID-19. Across the study: From the United States, Italy and Spain came samples of acute and convalescent COVID-19. Sources were T cells, B-cell-depleted T cells, or PBMCs; the material itself was cDNA or gDNA.

There are 15 residues in the CDR3. Deletions cut 0 bases from V and 1 base from J, with 12 bases between. The germline CDR1 and CDR2 sequences are SQVTM and ANQGSEA. This clone was seen just once. Using immunoSEQ multiplex PCR, the repertoire was profiled, and TCRdb retains in-frame clones only, with some absent. Of around 130,000 clones in the sample, about four fifths are singletons; the top ten hold about a sixth. This chain joins TRBV29-1 and TRBJ2-5, with D unclear. Sequencing was carried out using peripheral blood. The origin of this receptor is an elderly woman with acute or convalescent COVID-19. CDR3 coding DNA: TGCAGCGTTGAAGATCCCCCTCCCCCCCAAGAGACCCAGTACTTC. Encoded protein: CSVEDPPPPQETQYF.